Sequencing of this TCR beta chain was carried out in a study of blood T cell repertoires in COVID-19. About the study: There were acute and convalescent COVID-19 samples, and they came from the United States, Italy and Spain. In each case, the material was cDNA or gDNA derived from T cells, B-cell-depleted T cells, or PBMCs.

Germline V CDR1 and CDR2: MGHDK, SYGVNS. The CDR3 loop spans 17 amino acids. V gave up 2 bases and J gave up 3 bases; unmatched junction bases: 12. Original processing methods: Amplification of reference gene primers provided the estimated nucleated cell counts. Libraries were prepared by immunoSEQ multiplex PCR; TCRdb keeps only in-frame clonotypes and omits some of them. From that table come the V and J calls and clone size; the DNA was used to work out D and trimming. The sample yields some 460,000 clones, 80% to 90% seen once. Input material: peripheral blood. The sequence came from a woman between 25 and 40 years old with acute or convalescent COVID-19. This chain links TRBV25-1 with TRBJ1-1; 7 bases align to TRBD1. CDR3 nucleotide sequence: TGTGCCAGCAGTGAAGTAGGTAGGGGCCAGGGGGACACTGAAGCTTTCTTT. Translated, it gives CASSEVGRGQGDTEAFF.